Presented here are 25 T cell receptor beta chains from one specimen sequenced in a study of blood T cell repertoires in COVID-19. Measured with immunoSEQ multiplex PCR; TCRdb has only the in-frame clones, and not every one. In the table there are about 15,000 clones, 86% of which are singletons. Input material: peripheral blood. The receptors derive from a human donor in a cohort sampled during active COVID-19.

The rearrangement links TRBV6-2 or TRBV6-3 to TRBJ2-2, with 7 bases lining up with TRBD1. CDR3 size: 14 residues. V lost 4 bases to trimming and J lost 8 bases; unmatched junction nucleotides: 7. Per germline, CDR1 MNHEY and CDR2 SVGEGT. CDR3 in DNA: TGTGCCAGCAGTTCGACAGGGATCCGAGGGGAGCTGTTTTTT. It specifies CASSSTGIRGELFF.

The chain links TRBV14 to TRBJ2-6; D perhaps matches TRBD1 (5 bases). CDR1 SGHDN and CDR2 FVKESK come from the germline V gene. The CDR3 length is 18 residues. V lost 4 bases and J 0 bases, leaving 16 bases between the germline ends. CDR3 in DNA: TGTGCCAGCAGCCCCACCTGGGGCTCCAGCTCTGGGGCCAACGTCCTGACTTTC. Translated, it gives CASSPTWGSSSGANVLTF.

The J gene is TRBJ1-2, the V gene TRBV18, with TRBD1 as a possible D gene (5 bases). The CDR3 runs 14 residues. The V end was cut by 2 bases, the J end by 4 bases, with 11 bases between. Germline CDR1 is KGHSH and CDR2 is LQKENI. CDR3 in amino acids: CASSPSDRSYGYTF. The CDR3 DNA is TGTGCCAGCTCACCAAGTGACAGAAGCTATGGCTACACCTTC.

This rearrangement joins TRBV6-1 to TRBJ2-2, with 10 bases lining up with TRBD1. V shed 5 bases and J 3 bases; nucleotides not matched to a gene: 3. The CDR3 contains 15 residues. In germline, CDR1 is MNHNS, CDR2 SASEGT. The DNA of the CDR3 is TGTGCCAGCAGTCGGGACAGGGGTTACACCGGGGAGCTGTTTTTT. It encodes CASSRDRGYTGELFF.

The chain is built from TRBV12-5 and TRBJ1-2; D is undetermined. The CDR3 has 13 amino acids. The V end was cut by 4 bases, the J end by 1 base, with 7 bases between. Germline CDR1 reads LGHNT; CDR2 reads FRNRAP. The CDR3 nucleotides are TGTGCTAGTGGTTCGGGAGTTAACTATGGCTACACCTTC. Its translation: CASGSGVNYGYTF.

The CDR3 bases are TGCGCCAGCAGCTTACCCGGGACAGCCACGACGAACAATGAGCAGTTCTTC. It yields the protein CASSLPGTATTNNEQFF. The gene calls are TRBV5-1 and TRBJ2-1; TRBD1 matches at 7 bases. This CDR3 has 17 residues. The germline CDR1 and CDR2 sequences are SGHRS and YFSETQ. With 2 bases clipped from V and 5 bases from J, the junction kept 13 bases outside the gene matches. The full variable domain, rest sourced from reference TRBV5-1 and TRBJ2-1, is KAGVTQTPRYLIKTRGQQVTLSCSPISGHRSVSWYQQTPGQGLQFLFEYFSETQRNKGNFPGRFSGRQFSNSRSEMNVSTLELGDSALYLCASSLPGTATTNNEQFFGPGTRLTVL.

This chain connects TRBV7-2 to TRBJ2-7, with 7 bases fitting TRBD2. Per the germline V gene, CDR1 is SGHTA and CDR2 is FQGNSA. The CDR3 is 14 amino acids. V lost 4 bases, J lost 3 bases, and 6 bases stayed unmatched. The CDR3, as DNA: TGTGCCAGCAGCTCGCGGGGGTCTTACTACGAGCAGTACTTC. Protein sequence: CASSSRGSYYEQYF.

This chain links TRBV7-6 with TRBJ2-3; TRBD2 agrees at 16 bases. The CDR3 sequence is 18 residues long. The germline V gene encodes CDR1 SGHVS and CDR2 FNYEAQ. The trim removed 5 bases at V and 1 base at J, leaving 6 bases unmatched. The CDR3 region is CASSPGLAGGPGTDTQYF. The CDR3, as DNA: TGTGCCAGCAGCCCGGGACTAGCGGGGGGGCCGGGCACAGATACGCAGTATTTT.

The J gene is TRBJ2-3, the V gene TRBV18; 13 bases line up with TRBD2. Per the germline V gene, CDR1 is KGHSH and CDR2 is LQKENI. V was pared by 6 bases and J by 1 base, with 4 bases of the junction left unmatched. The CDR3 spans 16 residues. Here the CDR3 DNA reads TGTGCCAGCTCGCCCGGACTAGCGGGGGGCACAGATACGCAGTATTTT. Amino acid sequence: CASSPGLAGGTDTQYF.

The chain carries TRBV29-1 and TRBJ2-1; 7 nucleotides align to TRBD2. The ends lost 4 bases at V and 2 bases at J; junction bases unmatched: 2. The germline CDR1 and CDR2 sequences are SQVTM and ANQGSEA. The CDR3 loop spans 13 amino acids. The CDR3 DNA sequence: TGCAGCGTTGGGACTAGAACCTACAATGAGCAGTTCTTC. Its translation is CSVGTRTYNEQFF.

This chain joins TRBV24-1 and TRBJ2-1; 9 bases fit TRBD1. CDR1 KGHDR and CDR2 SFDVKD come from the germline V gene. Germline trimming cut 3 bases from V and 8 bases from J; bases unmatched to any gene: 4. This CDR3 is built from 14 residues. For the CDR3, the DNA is TGTGCCACCAGTGATCCTACAGGGGGCTATGAGCAGTTCTTC. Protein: CATSDPTGGYEQFF.

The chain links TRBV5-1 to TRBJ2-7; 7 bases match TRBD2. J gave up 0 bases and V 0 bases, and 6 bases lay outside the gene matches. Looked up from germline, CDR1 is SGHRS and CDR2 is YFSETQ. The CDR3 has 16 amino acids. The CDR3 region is CASSLDGGGSSYEQYF. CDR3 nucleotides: TGCGCCAGCAGCTTGGACGGCGGGGGTAGCTCCTACGAGCAGTACTTC.

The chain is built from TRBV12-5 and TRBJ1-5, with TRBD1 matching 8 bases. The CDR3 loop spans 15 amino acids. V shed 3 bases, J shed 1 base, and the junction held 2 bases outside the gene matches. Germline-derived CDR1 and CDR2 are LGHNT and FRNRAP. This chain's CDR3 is CASGLGQGSNQPQHF. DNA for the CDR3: TGTGCTAGTGGTTTAGGACAGGGAAGCAATCAGCCCCAGCATTTT.

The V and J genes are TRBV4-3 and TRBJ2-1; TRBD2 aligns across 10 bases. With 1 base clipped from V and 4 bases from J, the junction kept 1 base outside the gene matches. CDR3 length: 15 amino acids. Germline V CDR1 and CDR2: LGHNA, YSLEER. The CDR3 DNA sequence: TGCGCCAGCAGCCAAGCTAGCGGGGGTTACAATGAGCAGTTCTTC. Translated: CASSQASGGYNEQFF.

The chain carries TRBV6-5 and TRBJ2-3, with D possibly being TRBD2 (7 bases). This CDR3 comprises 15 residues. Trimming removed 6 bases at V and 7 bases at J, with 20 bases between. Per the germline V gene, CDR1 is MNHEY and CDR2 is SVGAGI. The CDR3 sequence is CASSKRGLADHTQYF. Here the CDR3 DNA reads TGTGCCAGCAGCAAACGGGGGCTAGCGGATCATACGCAGTATTTT.

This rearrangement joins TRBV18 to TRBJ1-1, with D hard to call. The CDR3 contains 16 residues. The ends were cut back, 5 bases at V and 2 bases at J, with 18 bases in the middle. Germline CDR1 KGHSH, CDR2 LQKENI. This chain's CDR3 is CASSTQLWAGNTEAFF. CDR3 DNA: TGTGCCAGCTCAACACAGCTCTGGGCGGGAAACACTGAAGCTTTCTTT.

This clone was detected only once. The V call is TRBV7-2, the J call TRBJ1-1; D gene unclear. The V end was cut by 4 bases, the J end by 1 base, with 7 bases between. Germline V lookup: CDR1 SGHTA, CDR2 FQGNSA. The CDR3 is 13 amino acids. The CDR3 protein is CASSSYRNTEAFF. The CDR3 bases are TGTGCCAGCAGCTCATACAGGAACACTGAAGCTTTCTTT.

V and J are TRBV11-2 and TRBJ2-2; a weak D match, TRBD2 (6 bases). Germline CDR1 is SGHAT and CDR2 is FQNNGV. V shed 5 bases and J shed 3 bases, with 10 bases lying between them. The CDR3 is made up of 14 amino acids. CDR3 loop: CASSPGTYTGELFF. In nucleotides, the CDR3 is TGTGCCAGCAGCCCCGGGACTTACACCGGGGAGCTGTTTTTT.

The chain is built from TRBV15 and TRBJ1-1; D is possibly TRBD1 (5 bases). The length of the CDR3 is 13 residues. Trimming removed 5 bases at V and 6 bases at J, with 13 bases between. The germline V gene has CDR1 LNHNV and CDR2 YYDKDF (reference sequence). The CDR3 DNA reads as TGTGCCACCAGCCCTCGGCAGGGATCTGAAGCTTTCTTT. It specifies CATSPRQGSEAFF.

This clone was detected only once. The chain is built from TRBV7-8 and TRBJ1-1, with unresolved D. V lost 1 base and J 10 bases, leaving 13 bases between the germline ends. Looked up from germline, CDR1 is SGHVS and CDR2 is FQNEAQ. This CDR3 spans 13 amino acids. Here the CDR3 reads CASSLVWESPAFF. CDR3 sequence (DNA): TGTGCCAGCAGCTTAGTTTGGGAGTCCCCAGCTTTCTTT.

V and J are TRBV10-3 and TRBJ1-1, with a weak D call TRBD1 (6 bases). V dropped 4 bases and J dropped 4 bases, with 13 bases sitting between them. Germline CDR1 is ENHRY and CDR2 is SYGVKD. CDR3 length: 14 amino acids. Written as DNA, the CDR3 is TGTGCCATCAGTGTGGGGGGGCGAAGCACTGAAGCTTTCTTT. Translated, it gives CAISVGGRSTEAFF.

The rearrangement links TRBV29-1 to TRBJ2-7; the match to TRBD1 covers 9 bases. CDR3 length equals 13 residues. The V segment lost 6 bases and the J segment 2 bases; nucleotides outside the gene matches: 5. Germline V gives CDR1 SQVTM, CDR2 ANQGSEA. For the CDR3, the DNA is TGCAGCGTGGGACAGGGATGGACCTACGAGCAGTACTTC. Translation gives CSVGQGWTYEQYF.

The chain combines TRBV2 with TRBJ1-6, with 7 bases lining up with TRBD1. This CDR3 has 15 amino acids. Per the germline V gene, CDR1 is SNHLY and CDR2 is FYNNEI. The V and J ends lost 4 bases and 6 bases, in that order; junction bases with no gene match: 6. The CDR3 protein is CASSAQTGPNSPLHF. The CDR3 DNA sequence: TGTGCCAGCAGTGCGCAGACAGGGCCTAATTCACCCCTCCACTTT.

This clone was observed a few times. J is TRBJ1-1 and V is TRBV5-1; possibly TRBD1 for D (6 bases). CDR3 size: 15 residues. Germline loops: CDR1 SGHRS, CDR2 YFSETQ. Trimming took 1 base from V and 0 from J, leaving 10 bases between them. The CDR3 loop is CASSLNGQLNTEAFF. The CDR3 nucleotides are TGCGCCAGCAGCTTGAACGGACAGTTGAACACTGAAGCTTTCTTT. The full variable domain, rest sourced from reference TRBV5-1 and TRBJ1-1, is KAGVTQTPRYLIKTRGQQVTLSCSPISGHRSVSWYQQTPGQGLQFLFEYFSETQRNKGNFPGRFSGRQFSNSRSEMNVSTLELGDSALYLCASSLNGQLNTEAFFGQGTRLTVV.

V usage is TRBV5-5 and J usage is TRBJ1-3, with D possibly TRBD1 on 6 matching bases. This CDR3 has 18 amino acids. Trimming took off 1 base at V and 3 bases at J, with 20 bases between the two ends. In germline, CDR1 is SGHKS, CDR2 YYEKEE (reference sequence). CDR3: CASSLRTGKSAFGNTIYF. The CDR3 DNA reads TGTGCCAGCAGCTTGAGAACAGGGAAGTCGGCTTTTGGAAACACCATATATTTT.